This T cell receptor beta chain was recovered during a study of blood T cell repertoires in COVID-19 (dated by TCRdb to about 2020). About the study as a whole: Samples covering the acute and convalescent phases of COVID-19 were provided by collaborators in the United States, Italy and Spain. The prospective study material was composed of cDNA or gDNA derived from T cells, B-cell-depleted T cells, or PBMCs. Subjects who had been exposed to COVID-19, were actively infected with it, or had recovered from it provided the deeply sampled blood TCRbeta repertoires that made up the dataset. The repertoires were made available in a free public database intended to serve as a resource for research on the immune response to SARS-CoV-2. Samples were obtained from the ongoing ImmuneRACE study (first 160 participants) and from over 1,000 subjects provided by 6 global collaborators. The sample metadata nearly always contained a de-identified subject ID, COVID-19 status, age in years and sex. Where available, HLA class I and class II types were obtained from metadata supplied by the sample provider rather than from assay-based typing. The study at large found these results: Clinical and demographic metadata were provided uncurated, with the amount varying by source and participant.

V is cut back by 2 bases and J by 5 bases, with 6 bases in the junction unmatched. The germline V gene sets CDR1 to KGHSH and CDR2 to LQKENI. Inclusive of the bounding cysteine and phenylalanine, the CDR3 is 15 residues long. Only the CDR3 DNA is retained, 45 bases long and in frame from the first base. TCRbeta CDR3 regions were amplified from genomic DNA using the immunoSEQ Assay, a bias-controlled multiplex PCR. The study's own analysis went as follows. The number of nucleated cells in each sample was estimated by amplification of reference gene primers within the assay. To quantify the absolute abundance of each unique TCRbeta CDR3 rearrangement, sequence reads were collapsed and filtered. For each sample, productive Simpson clonality was calculated as the square root of Simpson's diversity index over productive rearrangements. TCRdb retrieved this table from immuneACCESS and kept in-frame rearrangements only. Not all clones are present; in checked studies, unresolved V genes account for under half, and no reason is known for the remainder. The DNA gave D and trimming, while V, J and clone size come from that table. This sample lists over 250,000 clones; around 80% were detected once. Of the sample, 5% is held by the ten largest clones.

Enrolling through a virtual design, the prospective study's participants ranged in age from roughly 18 to 89 years and lived across roughly 23 United States geographic areas. Cohort assignment in the prospective study relied on participant-reported clinical history from a screening survey and a study questionnaire. Exposed participants had been in contact, within 2 weeks of entering the study, with a person who had a PCR-confirmed or clinician-diagnosed case of COVID-19. In the prospective study, whole blood, serum and a nasopharyngeal or oropharyngeal swab were collected from each participant by mobile phlebotomists. Participants in the prospective study had the option to provide additional blood draws and questionnaires over a roughly 2-month period. Blood samples from the prospective study were shipped frozen or at room temperature prior to DNA extraction. Comments on this clone: The antigen this receptor binds is unknown. Base qualities are not provided; no much larger clone lies one nucleotide away.

This receptor chain uses TRBV18 and TRBJ2-4, with 7 junctional bases fitting TRBD1. The clonotype originates from a man aged 40-49 years who had been exposed to COVID-19. The sample comprised PBMCs or T cells enriched from blood (not recorded which). The CDR3 is CASSPEGARQNIQYF. The nucleotides are TGTGCCAGCTCACCAGAGGGGGCCCGCCAAAACATTCAGTACTTC.